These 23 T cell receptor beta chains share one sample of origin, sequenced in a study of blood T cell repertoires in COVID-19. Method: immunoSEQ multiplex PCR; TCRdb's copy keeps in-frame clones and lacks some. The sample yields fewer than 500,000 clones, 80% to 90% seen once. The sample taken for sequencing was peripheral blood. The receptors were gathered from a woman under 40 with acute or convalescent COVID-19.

CDR3 nucleotide sequence: TGTGCCAGCAGCTTAGAGGGTCAGGGCTGGGAAAAACTGTTTTTT. Residues: CASSLEGQGWEKLFF. The chain has TRBV7-9 and TRBJ1-4; a weak D match, TRBD1 (5 bases). The CDR3 has 15 amino acids. Germline CDR1 and CDR2: SEHNR and FQNEAQ (reference sequence). Trimming shortened V by 1 base and J by 8 bases, and 14 bases separated the two germline ends.

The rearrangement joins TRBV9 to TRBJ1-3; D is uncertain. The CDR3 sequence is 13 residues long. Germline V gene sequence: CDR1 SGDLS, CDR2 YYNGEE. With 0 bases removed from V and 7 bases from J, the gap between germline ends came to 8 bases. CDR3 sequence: CASSVEISNTIYF. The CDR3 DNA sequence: TGTGCCAGCAGCGTAGAAATCTCTAACACCATATATTTT.

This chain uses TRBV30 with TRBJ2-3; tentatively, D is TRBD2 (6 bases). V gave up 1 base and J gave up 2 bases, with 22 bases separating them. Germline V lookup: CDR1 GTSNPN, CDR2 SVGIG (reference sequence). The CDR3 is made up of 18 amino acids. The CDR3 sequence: CAWSDRYRDSYHTDTQYF. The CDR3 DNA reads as TGTGCCTGGAGTGACAGATACCGGGACTCATACCACACAGATACGCAGTATTTT.

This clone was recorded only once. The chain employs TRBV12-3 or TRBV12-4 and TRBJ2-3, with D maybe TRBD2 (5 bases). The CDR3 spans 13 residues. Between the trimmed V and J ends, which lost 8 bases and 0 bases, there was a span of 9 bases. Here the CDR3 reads CASRGTSTDTQYF. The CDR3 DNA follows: TGTGCCAGCCGGGGAACTAGCACAGATACGCAGTATTTT.

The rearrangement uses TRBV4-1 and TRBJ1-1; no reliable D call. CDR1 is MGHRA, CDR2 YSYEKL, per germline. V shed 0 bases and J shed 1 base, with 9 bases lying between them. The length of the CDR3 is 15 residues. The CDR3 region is CASSQDVLANTEAFF. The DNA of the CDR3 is TGCGCCAGCAGCCAAGATGTTCTGGCGAACACTGAAGCTTTCTTT.

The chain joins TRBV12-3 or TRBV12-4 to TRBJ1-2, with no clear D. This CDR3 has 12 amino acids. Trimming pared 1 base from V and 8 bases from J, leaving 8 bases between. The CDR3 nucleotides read TGTGCCAGCAGTTTAGAAGACGGGGGCTACACCTTC. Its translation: CASSLEDGGYTF.

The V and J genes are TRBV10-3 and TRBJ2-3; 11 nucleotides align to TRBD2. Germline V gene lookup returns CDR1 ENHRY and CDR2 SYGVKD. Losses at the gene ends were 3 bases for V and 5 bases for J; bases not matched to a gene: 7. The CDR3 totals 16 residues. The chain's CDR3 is CAISELVAGGRDTQYF. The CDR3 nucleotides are TGTGCCATCAGTGAATTAGTAGCGGGGGGGAGAGATACGCAGTATTTT.

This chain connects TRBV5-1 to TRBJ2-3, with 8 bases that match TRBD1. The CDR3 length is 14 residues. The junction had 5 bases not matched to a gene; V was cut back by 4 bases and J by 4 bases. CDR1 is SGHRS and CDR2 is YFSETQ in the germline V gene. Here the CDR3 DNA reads TGCGCCAGCAGCGAAGGGGACAGGTCAGATACGCAGTATTTT. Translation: CASSEGDRSDTQYF.

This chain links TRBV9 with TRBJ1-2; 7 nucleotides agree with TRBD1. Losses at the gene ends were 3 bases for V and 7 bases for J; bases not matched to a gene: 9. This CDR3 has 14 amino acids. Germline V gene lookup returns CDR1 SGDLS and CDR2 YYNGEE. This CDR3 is CASSAGQGEVGYTF. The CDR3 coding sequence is TGTGCCAGCAGCGCCGGGCAGGGGGAGGTTGGCTACACCTTC. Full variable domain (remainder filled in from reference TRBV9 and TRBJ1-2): DSGVTQTPKHLITATGQRVTLRCSPRSGDLSVYWYQQSLDQGLQFLIQYYNGEERAKGNILERFSAQQFPDLHSELNLSSLELGDSALYFCASSAGQGEVGYTFGSGTRLTVV.

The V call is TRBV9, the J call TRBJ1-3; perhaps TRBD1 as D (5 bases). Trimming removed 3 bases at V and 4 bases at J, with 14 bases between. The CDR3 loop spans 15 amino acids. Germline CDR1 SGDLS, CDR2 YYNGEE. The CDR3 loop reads CASSASGGSGNTIYF. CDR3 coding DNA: TGTGCCAGCAGCGCTTCGGGGGGATCAGGAAACACCATATATTTT. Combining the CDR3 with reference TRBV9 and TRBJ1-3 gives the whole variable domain DSGVTQTPKHLITATGQRVTLRCSPRSGDLSVYWYQQSLDQGLQFLIQYYNGEERAKGNILERFSAQQFPDLHSELNLSSLELGDSALYFCASSASGGSGNTIYFGEGSWLTVV.

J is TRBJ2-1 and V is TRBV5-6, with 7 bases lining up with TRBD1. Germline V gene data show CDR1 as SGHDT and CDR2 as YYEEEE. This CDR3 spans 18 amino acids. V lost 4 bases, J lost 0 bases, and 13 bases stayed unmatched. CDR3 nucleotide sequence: TGTGCCAGCAGCGGCGACAGGGCTGGGGCCCTCTCCTACAATGAGCAGTTCTTC. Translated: CASSGDRAGALSYNEQFF.

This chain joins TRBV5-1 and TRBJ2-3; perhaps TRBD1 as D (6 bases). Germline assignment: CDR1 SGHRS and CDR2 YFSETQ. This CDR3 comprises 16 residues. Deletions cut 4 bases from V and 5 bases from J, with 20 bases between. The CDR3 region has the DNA TGCGCCAGCAGCCAAGAACAGGGTCCAGGGTTAGATACGCAGTATTTT. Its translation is CASSQEQGPGLDTQYF.

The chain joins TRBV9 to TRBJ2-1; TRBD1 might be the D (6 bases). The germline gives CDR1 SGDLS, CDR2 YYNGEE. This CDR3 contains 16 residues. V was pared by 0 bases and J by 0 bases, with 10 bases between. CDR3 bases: TGTGCCAGCAGCGTAGCGGGACACGTCTCCTACAATGAGCAGTTCTTC. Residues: CASSVAGHVSYNEQFF.

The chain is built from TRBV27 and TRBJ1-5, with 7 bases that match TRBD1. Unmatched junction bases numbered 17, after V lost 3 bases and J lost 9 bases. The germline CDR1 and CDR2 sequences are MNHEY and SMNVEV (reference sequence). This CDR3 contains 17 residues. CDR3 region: CASSLRSSDRAGGPQHF. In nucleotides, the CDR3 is TGTGCCAGCAGTTTGCGGTCGTCAGACAGGGCTGGGGGGCCCCAGCATTTT.

The CDR3 DNA sequence: TGTGCCAGCAGCATCTGGACAGGGAGAGGCTACGAGCAGTACTTC. This sequence encodes CASSIWTGRGYEQYF. V and J are TRBV13 and TRBJ2-7; 8 bases line up with TRBD1. CDR3 length: 15 residues. J was trimmed by 3 bases and V by 5 bases; bases with no gene match: 9. Germline loops: CDR1 PRHDT, CDR2 FYEKMQ (reference sequence).

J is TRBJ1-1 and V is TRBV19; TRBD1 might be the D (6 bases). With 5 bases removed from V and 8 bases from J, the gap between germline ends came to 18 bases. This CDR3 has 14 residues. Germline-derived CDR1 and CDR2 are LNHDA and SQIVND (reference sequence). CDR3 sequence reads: CASSPGTSSFEAFF. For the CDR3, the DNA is TGTGCCAGTAGTCCCGGGACATCGAGCTTCGAAGCTTTCTTT.

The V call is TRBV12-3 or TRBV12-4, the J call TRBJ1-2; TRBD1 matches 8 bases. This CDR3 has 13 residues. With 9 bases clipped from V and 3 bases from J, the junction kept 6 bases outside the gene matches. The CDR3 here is CASRTGQYYGYTF. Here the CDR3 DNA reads TGTGCCAGTAGGACAGGGCAATACTATGGCTACACCTTC.

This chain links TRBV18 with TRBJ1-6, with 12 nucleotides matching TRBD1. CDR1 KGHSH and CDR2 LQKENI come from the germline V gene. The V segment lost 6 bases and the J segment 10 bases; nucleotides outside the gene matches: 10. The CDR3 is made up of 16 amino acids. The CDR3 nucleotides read TGTGCCAGCTCCGGGACAGGGGGCTTTTTAGGCTCACCCCTCCACTTT. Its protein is CASSGTGGFLGSPLHF.

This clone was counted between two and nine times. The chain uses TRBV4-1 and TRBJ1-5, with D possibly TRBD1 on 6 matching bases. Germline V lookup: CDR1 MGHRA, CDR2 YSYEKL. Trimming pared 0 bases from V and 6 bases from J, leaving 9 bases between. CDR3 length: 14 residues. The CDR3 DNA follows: TGCGCCAGCAGCCAAGAGGACAGAGCTCAGCCCCAGCATTTT. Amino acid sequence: CASSQEDRAQPQHF.

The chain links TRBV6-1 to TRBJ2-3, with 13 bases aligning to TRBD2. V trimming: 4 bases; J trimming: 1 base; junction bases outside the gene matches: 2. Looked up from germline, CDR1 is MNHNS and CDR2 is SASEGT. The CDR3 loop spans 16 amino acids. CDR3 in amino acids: CASSGGTSGGTDTQYF. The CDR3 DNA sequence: TGTGCCAGCAGTGGCGGGACTAGCGGGGGCACAGATACGCAGTATTTT.

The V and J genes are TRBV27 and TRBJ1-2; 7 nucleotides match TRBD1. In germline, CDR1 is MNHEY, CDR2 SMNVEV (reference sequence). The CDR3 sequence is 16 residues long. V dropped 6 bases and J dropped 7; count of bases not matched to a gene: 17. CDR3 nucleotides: TGTGCCAGCAGGGGAAATACAGGGGTTCTAATAGGTGGCTACACCTTC. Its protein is CASRGNTGVLIGGYTF.

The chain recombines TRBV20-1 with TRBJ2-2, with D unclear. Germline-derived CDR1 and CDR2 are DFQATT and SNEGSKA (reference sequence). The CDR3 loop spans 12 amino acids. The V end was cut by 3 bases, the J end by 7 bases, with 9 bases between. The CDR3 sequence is CSASGPGGELFF. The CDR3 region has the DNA TGCAGTGCTAGTGGGCCAGGCGGGGAGCTGTTTTTT.

CDR3 sequence (DNA): TGCGCCAGCAGCTTAACGGGAGATGAAAAACTGTTTTTT. Its translation is CASSLTGDEKLFF. This sequence joins TRBV5-1 and TRBJ1-4; D remains ambiguous. The CDR3 has 13 residues. Trimming took off 2 bases at V and 6 bases at J, with 8 bases between the two ends. CDR1 is SGHRS and CDR2 is YFSETQ in the germline V gene. Combining the CDR3 with reference TRBV5-1 and TRBJ1-4 gives the whole variable domain KAGVTQTPRYLIKTRGQQVTLSCSPISGHRSVSWYQQTPGQGLQFLFEYFSETQRNKGNFPGRFSGRQFSNSRSEMNVSTLELGDSALYLCASSLTGDEKLFFGSGTQLSVL.